The clone carrying this T cell receptor (beta chain) was seen only a few times. Antigen unknown. Markers CD45RO/CCR7/CD25/CD127/CD95/CD27 served to sort CD4+ naive, central memory, regulatory and stem cell-like memory cells. The data were taken from a study of beta chain features in type 1 diabetes. All of the isolated RNA was reverse transcribed, so expressed TCRB transcripts were sequenced. Sequenced by immunoSEQ multiplex PCR; TCRdb stores in-frame clones only, minus some. The sample contains 130,000 to 150,000 clones, less than 9% of which appear only once. Notes on the study in general: The similarity of naive, central memory and Treg TCRB repertoires appeared greater among patients than among healthy donors. TCRB CDR3 length was moderately but significantly reduced in all four CD4+ subsets of Type 1 diabetes patients. Any PCR bias toward short templates would affect both groups alike.

This clonotype was sampled from a woman under 40 in good health. The specimen was central memory CD4+ T cells from blood.

For the CDR3, the DNA is TGTGCCAGCAGCCCGGACAGGGGTTCTTACGAGCAGTACTTC. It translates to CASSPDRGSYEQYF. This chain joins TRBV7-9 and TRBJ2-5, with 9 positions matching TRBD1. The assigned J gene may be wrong: the sequence end matches TRBJ2-7 better. CDR1 SEHNR and CDR2 FQNEAQ come from the germline V gene (reference sequence). This CDR3 comprises 14 residues.